What follows is one TCR beta chain and its context. Looked up from germline, CDR1 is SGHDN and CDR2 is FVKESK. The V end lost 0 bases, the J end lost 2 bases, and 10 bases lay between the germline ends. The CDR3 runs to 15 residues. This specimen comes from a study of OX40 agonist ivuxolimab in advanced cancers. Study context: Patients received ivuxolimab, an agonistic anti-OX40 (CD134) antibody. A diagnosis of hepatocellular carcinoma, melanoma, renal cell or head and neck cancer was present in dose-escalation patients. From about 23 to 85 years was the age range, with a mean of around 57 years, and around 84% were male.

Baseline was the first blood sampling point, followed by cycle 4 day 1 and cycle 7 day 1. Sequencing was performed with immunoSEQ multiplex PCR; in TCRdb, only in-frame clones are kept and a portion is missing. The data contain tens of thousands of clones, around 90% of them seen just once; the ten biggest clones take up 0.3% to 0.35%. The genes are TRBV14 and TRBJ1-1, with D possibly TRBD1 on 6 matching bases. This receptor was taken from an adult with an advanced solid tumor such as melanoma, head and neck, liver or kidney cancer. Material: CD4+ or CD8+ T cells sorted from blood, obtained in a trial of the OX40 agonist ivuxolimab. CDR3 region: CASSQETRGNTEAFF. The CDR3 nucleotides are TGTGCCAGCAGCCAAGAGACCAGGGGAAACACTGAAGCTTTCTTT.